These 24 T cell receptor beta chains were sequenced from one sample in a study of blood T cell repertoires in COVID-19. The protocol was immunoSEQ multiplex PCR, while the TCRdb copy is restricted to in-frame clones and leaves out a portion. The sample consists of tens of thousands of clones, 82% of them appearing once. Material for sequencing was peripheral blood. The receptors were sampled from an elderly woman with acute or convalescent COVID-19.

This clone appeared once. V is TRBV12-3 or TRBV12-4 and J is TRBJ2-5; possible D gene TRBD2, 5 bases. The length of the CDR3 is 13 residues. The V end lost 7 bases, the J end lost 4 bases, and 13 bases lay between the germline ends. This CDR3 is CASTLAGRETQYF. The DNA for the CDR3 is TGTGCCAGCACCCTAGCTGGGCGAGAGACCCAGTACTTC.

CDR3 sequence reads: CASSHVGEQYF. CDR3 coding DNA: TGTGCCAGCAGTCACGTCGGCGAGCAGTACTTC. J is TRBJ2-7 and V is TRBV6-1; D remains unclear. The CDR3 has 11 amino acids. CDR1 and CDR2 from the germline V gene are MNHNS and SASEGT. V shed 5 bases and J shed 6 bases, with 8 bases lying between them.

The chain combines TRBV12-5 with TRBJ1-1; D may be TRBD1 (5 bases). Germline CDR1 reads LGHNT; CDR2 reads FRNRAP. The CDR3 consists of 16 residues. The V end lost 0 bases, the J end lost 4 bases, and 15 bases lay between the germline ends. CDR3: CASGLVTGGYRTEAFF. The DNA of the CDR3 is TGTGCTAGTGGTTTGGTAACGGGGGGTTACCGCACTGAAGCTTTCTTT. The variable domain in full, completed from reference TRBV12-5 and TRBJ1-1, reads DARVTQTPRHKVTEMGQEVTMRCQPILGHNTVFWYRQTMMQGLELLAYFRNRAPLDDSGMPKDRFSAEMPDATLATLKIQPSEPRDSAVYFCASGLVTGGYRTEAFFGQGTRLTVV.

This clone was counted a few times. J is TRBJ2-7 and V is TRBV28; D uncertain. V gave up 8 bases and J gave up 7 bases, with 15 bases separating them. Germline values: CDR1 MDHEN, CDR2 SYDVKM. The CDR3 is 12 residues long. CDR3 sequence (DNA): TGTGCCAGCCGTCCTGGCGGAAGGGAGCAGTACTTC. It is translated as CASRPGGREQYF.

The V and J genes are TRBV28 and TRBJ1-2, with 8 bases fitting TRBD1. V shed 7 bases, J shed 7 bases, and the junction held 5 bases outside the gene matches. The length of the CDR3 is 12 residues. Looked up from germline, CDR1 is MDHEN and CDR2 is SYDVKM. In nucleotides, the CDR3 is TGTGCCAGCAACCAGGGGGCGTTTGGCTACACCTTC. It yields the protein CASNQGAFGYTF.

CDR3 sequence reads: CASSLAVAAGNTIYF. CDR3 sequence (DNA): TGTGCCAGCAGCTTAGCGGTGGCAGCTGGAAACACCATATATTTT. The chain combines TRBV7-2 with TRBJ1-3; D call uncertain. The CDR3 has 15 amino acids. CDR1 and CDR2 (germline): SGHTA, FQGNSA. Trimming stripped 0 bases from V and 2 bases from J, with 8 bases between.

The chain carries TRBV7-9 and TRBJ1-4; perhaps TRBD1 as D (6 bases). This CDR3 has 14 amino acids. In germline, CDR1 is SEHNR, CDR2 FQNEAQ (reference sequence). Trimming took 4 bases from V and 8 from J, leaving 14 bases between them. CDR3: CASSSTGPEEKLFF. DNA for the CDR3: TGTGCCAGCAGCTCGACAGGCCCCGAAGAAAAACTGTTTTTT.

The V gene is TRBV11-1, the J gene TRBJ2-7, with TRBD2 identical over 7 bases. The V and J ends lost 9 bases and 2 bases, in that order; junction bases with no gene match: 7. This CDR3 contains 13 residues. Germline values: CDR1 SGHAT, CDR2 FQDESV (reference sequence). The CDR3 sequence: CASQAGETYEQYF. CDR3 nucleotides: TGTGCCAGTCAGGCGGGGGAGACCTACGAGCAGTACTTC.

CDR3 coding DNA: TGTGCCAGCAGTACGGGACTAGCGGGTCCCTACGAGCAGTACTTC. Protein: CASSTGLAGPYEQYF. The rearrangement uses TRBV6-5 and TRBJ2-7, with 12 nucleotides matching TRBD2. This CDR3 has 15 amino acids. With 5 bases clipped from V and 2 bases from J, the junction kept 4 bases outside the gene matches. Germline loops: CDR1 MNHEY, CDR2 SVGAGI.

The gene calls are TRBV7-6 and TRBJ2-7; no firm D call. V was clipped by 1 base and J by 2 bases, with 12 bases between them. Germline lookup yields CDR1 SGHVS and CDR2 FNYEAQ. This CDR3 is 15 amino acids long. CDR3 DNA: TGTGCCAGCAGCTTAGGGCCAGGCGACACCTACGAGCAGTACTTC. This translates into CASSLGPGDTYEQYF.

J is TRBJ2-7 and V is TRBV4-2, with TRBD1 as a possible D gene (5 bases). CDR1 and CDR2 from the germline V gene are LGHNA and YNFKEQ. The CDR3 runs 14 residues. Trimming stripped 4 bases from V and 1 base from J, with 11 bases between. CDR3 nucleotide sequence: TGTGCCAGCAGCCGGGGCTTAGGGTCCTACGAGCAGTACTTC. This gives the protein CASSRGLGSYEQYF.

J is TRBJ1-6 and V is TRBV5-6; TRBD1 might be the D (6 bases). There are 17 residues in the CDR3. Trimming stripped 4 bases from V and 0 bases from J, with 14 bases between. In germline, CDR1 is SGHDT, CDR2 YYEEEE. The CDR3 protein is CASSTWTVSSYNSPLHF. The CDR3 nucleotides read TGTGCCAGCAGCACCTGGACAGTGAGCTCCTATAATTCACCCCTCCACTTT.

The chain combines TRBV6-6 with TRBJ2-1; D is unresolved. V was trimmed by 10 bases and J by 6 bases, leaving 13 bases between them. The CDR3 is 12 residues long. CDR1 and CDR2 (germline): MNHNY, SVGAGI (reference sequence). The CDR3: CATIRPPNEQFF. In DNA form, the CDR3 reads TGTGCCACCATCAGGCCCCCCAATGAGCAGTTCTTC.

The chain joins TRBV9 to TRBJ2-1; 11 positions agree with TRBD2. Germline V lookup: CDR1 SGDLS, CDR2 YYNGEE. V shed 0 bases, J shed 6 bases, and the junction held 11 bases outside the gene matches. The CDR3 extends over 18 amino acids. The CDR3 bases are TGTGCCAGCAGCGTAGAGTTTAGCGGGAGGGCCGGGGGCAATGAGCAGTTCTTC. This translates into CASSVEFSGRAGGNEQFF.

The CDR3 sequence is CASGAGTDTQYF. The CDR3 DNA is TGTGCCAGTGGCGCGGGCACAGATACGCAGTATTTT. The chain carries TRBV6-5 and TRBJ2-3, with D uncertain. V lost 9 bases and J lost 1, with 8 bases in between. The CDR3 contains 12 residues. CDR1 is MNHEY and CDR2 is SVGAGI in the germline V gene.

CDR3 region: CATTLQGFDSGNTIYF. In DNA, the CDR3 is TGTGCCACCACTTTACAGGGATTCGACTCTGGAAACACCATATATTTT. The chain recombines TRBV24-1 with TRBJ1-3; D might be TRBD1 (6 bases). V lost 8 bases to trimming and J lost 0 bases, with 16 bases between them. CDR3 length equals 16 residues. Germline values: CDR1 KGHDR, CDR2 SFDVKD.

J is TRBJ2-3 and V is TRBV19, with D perhaps TRBD1 (5 bases). V gave up 8 bases and J gave up 14 bases, with 17 bases separating them. Germline-derived CDR1 and CDR2 are LNHDA and SQIVND (reference sequence). There are 11 residues in the CDR3. CDR3 in DNA: TGTGCCAGTGGACCACAGGACCCGTTGTATTTT. Amino acid sequence: CASGPQDPLYF.

This clone showed up just once. The chain combines TRBV10-3 with TRBJ1-6; maybe TRBD1 (6 bases). Germline V gene sequence: CDR1 ENHRY, CDR2 SYGVKD. V was cut by 4 bases and J by 6 bases, with 13 bases left in between. This CDR3 contains 15 residues. The CDR3 DNA follows: TGTGCCATCAGTGGTTCAGGGGTAGGTAATTCACCCCTCCACTTT. It yields the protein CAISGSGVGNSPLHF.

J is TRBJ2-6 and V is TRBV7-2, with TRBD2 identical over 8 bases. The CDR3 extends over 17 amino acids. Per germline, CDR1 SGHTA and CDR2 FQGNSA. V gave up 4 bases and J gave up 4 bases; unmatched junction bases: 9. DNA for the CDR3: TGTGCCAGCAGCTCGGGACTAGATCTTTGGGGGGCCAACGTCCTGACTTTC. Its translation is CASSSGLDLWGANVLTF.

This rearrangement joins TRBV7-9 to TRBJ2-7, with 8 bases matching TRBD1. Trimming took 5 bases from V and 4 from J; bases not matched to a gene: 10. Germline loops: CDR1 SEHNR, CDR2 FQNEAQ (reference sequence). The CDR3 covers 15 residues. The CDR3 DNA is TGTGCCAGCAGCCCTGGCCCACGACAGGGGTACGAGCAGTACTTC. Its translation: CASSPGPRQGYEQYF.

The rearrangement joins TRBV7-8 to TRBJ2-1, with 7 positions matching TRBD2. Germline V gene data show CDR1 as SGHVS and CDR2 as FQNEAQ. The CDR3 contains 16 residues. V lost 4 bases, J lost 0 bases, and 6 bases stayed unmatched. The CDR3 protein is CASSSFLAASYNEQFF. The CDR3 DNA sequence: TGTGCCAGCAGCTCCTTCCTAGCGGCCTCCTACAATGAGCAGTTCTTC.

V usage is TRBV11-3 and J usage is TRBJ2-1; 11 bases match TRBD2. Germline V lookup: CDR1 SGHNT, CDR2 YENEEA. The CDR3 is 14 amino acids. V lost 5 bases and J lost 8; bases outside the gene matches: 5. CDR3 protein: CASSPVAGGYEQFF. In DNA, the CDR3 is TGTGCCAGCAGCCCCGTAGCGGGAGGGTATGAGCAGTTCTTC. The variable domain in full, completed from reference TRBV11-3 and TRBJ2-1, reads EAGVVQSPRYKIIEKKQPVAFWCNPISGHNTLYWYLQNLGQGPELLIRYENEEAVDDSQLPKDRFSAERLKGVDSTLKIQPAELGDSAVYLCASSPVAGGYEQFFGPGTRLTVL.

This clone was found once. The chain joins TRBV7-8 to TRBJ2-7, with TRBD2 as a possible D gene (5 bases). The CDR3 is made up of 13 amino acids. V lost 2 bases and J lost 2, with 7 bases in between. CDR1 SGHVS and CDR2 FQNEAQ come from the germline V gene. The CDR3 protein is CASSLSGTYEQYF. CDR3 in DNA: TGTGCCAGCAGCTTATCGGGGACCTACGAGCAGTACTTC.

The J gene is TRBJ2-7, the V gene TRBV2, with 10 bases fitting TRBD2. The CDR3 runs to 14 residues. The germline V gene has CDR1 SNHLY and CDR2 FYNNEI. V lost 2 bases to trimming and J lost 6 bases; unmatched junction nucleotides: 4. CDR3 DNA sequence: TGTGCCAGCAGTGAACCCAGCGGGAGGGGCGAGCAGTACTTC. This gives the protein CASSEPSGRGEQYF.